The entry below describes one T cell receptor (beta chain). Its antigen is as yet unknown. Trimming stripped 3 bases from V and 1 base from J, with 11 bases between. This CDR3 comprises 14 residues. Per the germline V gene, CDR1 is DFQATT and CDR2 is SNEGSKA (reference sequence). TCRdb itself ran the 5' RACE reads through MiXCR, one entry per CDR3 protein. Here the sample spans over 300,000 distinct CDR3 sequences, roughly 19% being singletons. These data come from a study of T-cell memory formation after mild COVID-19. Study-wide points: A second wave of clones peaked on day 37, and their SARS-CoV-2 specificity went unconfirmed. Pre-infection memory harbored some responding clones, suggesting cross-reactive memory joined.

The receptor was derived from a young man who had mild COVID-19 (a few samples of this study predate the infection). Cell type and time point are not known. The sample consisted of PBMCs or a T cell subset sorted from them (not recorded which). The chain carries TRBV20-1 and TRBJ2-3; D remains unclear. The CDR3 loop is CSASIPLGTDTQYF. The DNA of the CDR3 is TGCAGTGCTAGTATACCCCTTGGCACAGATACGCAGTATTTT.